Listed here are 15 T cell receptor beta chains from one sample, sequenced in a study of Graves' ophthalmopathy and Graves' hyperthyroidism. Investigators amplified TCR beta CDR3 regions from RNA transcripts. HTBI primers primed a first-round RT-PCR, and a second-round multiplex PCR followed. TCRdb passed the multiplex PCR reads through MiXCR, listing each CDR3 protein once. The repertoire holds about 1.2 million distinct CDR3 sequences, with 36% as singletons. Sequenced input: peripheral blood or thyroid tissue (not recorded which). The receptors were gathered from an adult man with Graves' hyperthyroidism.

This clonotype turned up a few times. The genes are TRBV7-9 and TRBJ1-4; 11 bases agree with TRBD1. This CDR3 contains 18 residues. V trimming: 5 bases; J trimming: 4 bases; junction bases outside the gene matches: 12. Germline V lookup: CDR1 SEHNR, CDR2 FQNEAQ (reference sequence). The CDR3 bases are TGTGCCAGCAGCCGGCGCCCGGCGGGACAGGGGGTTAATGAAAAACTGTTTTTT. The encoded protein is CASSRRPAGQGVNEKLFF.

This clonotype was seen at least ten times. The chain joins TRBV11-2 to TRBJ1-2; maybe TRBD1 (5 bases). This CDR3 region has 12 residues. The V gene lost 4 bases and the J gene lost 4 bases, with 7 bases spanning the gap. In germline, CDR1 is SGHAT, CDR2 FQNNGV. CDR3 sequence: CASSSTGYGYTF. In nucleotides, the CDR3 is TGTGCCAGCAGCTCCACAGGCTATGGCTACACCTTC.

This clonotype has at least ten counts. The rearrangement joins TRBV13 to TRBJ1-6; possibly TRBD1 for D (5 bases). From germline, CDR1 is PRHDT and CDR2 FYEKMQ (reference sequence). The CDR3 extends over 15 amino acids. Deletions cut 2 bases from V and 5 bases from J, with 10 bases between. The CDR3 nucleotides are TGTGCCAGCAGCTTAAATCAGGGAAATAATTCACCCCTCCACTTT. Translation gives CASSLNQGNNSPLHF.

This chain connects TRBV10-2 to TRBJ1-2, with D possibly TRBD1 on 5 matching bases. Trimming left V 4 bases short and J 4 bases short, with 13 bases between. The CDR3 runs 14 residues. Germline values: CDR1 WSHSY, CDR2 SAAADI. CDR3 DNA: TGCGCCAGCAGTGGGATACAGGTTAGCTATGGCTACACCTTC. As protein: CASSGIQVSYGYTF.

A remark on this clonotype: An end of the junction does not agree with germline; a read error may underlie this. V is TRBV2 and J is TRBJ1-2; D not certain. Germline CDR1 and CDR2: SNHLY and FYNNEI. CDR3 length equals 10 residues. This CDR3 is CASSEAAKSF. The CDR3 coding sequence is TGTGCCAGCAGTGAAGCGGCCAAGTCTTTC.

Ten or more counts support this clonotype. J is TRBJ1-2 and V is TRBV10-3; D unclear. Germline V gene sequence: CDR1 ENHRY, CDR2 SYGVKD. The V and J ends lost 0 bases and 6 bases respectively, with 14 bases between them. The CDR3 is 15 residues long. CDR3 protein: CAISESGGRQDGYTF. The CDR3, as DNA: TGTGCCATCAGTGAGTCGGGAGGGAGGCAGGATGGCTACACCTTC.

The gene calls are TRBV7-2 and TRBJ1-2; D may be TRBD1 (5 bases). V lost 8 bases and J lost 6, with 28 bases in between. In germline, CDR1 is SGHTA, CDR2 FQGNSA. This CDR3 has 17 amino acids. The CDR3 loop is CASRFSGSVGGVHGYTF. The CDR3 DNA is TGTGCCAGCCGGTTCTCGGGTTCTGTCGGGGGAGTTCATGGCTACACCTTC.

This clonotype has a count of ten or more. The CDR3 here is CSARDGSRGFEQYF. The DNA of the CDR3 is TGCAGTGCTAGAGATGGTTCTCGGGGGTTCGAGCAGTACTTC. This sequence joins TRBV20-1 and TRBJ2-7; D possibly corresponds to TRBD2 (6 bases). Germline CDR1 DFQATT, CDR2 SNEGSKA (reference sequence). With 0 bases removed from V and 6 bases from J, the gap between germline ends came to 15 bases. The CDR3 consists of 14 residues.

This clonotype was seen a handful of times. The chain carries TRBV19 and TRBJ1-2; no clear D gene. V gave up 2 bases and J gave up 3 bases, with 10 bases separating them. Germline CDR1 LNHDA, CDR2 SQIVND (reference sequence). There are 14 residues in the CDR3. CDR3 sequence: CASSIMRSHYGYTF. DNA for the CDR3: TGTGCCAGTAGTATAATGAGGAGCCACTATGGCTACACCTTC.

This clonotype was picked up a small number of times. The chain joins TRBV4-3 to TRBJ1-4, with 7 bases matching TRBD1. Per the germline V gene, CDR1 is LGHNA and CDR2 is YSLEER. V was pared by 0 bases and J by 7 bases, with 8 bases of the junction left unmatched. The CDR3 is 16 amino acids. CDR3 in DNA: TGCGCCAGCAGCCAAGAGGCCACAGGGGCGCTTGAAAAACTGTTTTTT. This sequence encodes CASSQEATGALEKLFF.

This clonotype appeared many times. The CDR3 region is CRLGGTAVTEAFF. DNA for the CDR3: TGCAGGCTTGGAGGGACAGCGGTTACTGAAGCTTTCTTT. The V gene is TRBV20-1, the J gene TRBJ1-1; TRBD1 matches at 7 bases. The CDR3 runs to 13 residues. The germline gives CDR1 DFQATT, CDR2 SNEGSKA (reference sequence).

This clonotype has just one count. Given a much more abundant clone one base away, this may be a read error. For the CDR3, the DNA is TGTGCCATCAGTTACGGGGTTAAGGGGACTGAAGCTTTCTTT. Translated: CAISYGVKGTEAFF. The gene calls are TRBV10-3 and TRBJ1-1, with a possible D match to TRBD1 (5 bases). Trimming removed 5 bases from V and 5 bases from J, with 15 bases in between. The germline CDR1 and CDR2 sequences are ENHRY and SYGVKD. The CDR3 has 14 residues.

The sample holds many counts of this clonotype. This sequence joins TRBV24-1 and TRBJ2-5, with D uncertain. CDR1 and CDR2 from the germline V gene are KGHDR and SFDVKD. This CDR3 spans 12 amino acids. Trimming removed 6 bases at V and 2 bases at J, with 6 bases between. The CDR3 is CATSLGQETQYF. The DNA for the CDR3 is TGTGCCACCAGTCTCGGACAAGAGACCCAGTACTTC.

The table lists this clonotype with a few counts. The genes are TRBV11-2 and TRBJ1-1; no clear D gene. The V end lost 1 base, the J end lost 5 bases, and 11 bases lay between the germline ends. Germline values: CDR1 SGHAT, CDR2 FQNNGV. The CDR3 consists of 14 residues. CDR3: CASSLVSGVTEAFF. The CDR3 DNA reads TGTGCCAGCAGCTTAGTGTCGGGAGTTACTGAAGCTTTCTTT. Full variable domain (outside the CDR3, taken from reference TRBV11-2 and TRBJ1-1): EAGVAQSPRYKIIEKRQSVAFWCNPISGHATLYWYQQILGQGPKLLIQFQNNGVVDDSQLPKDRFSAERLKGVDSTLKIQPAKLEDSAVYLCASSLVSGVTEAFFGQGTRLTVV.

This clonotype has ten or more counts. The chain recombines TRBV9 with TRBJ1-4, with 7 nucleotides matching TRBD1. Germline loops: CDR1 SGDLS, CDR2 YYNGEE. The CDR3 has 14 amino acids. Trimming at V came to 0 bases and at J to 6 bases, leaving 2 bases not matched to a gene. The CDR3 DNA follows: TGTGCCAGCAGCGTAGGACAGGGACATGAAAAACTGTTTTTT. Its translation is CASSVGQGHEKLFF. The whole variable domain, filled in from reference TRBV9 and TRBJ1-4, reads DSGVTQTPKHLITATGQRVTLRCSPRSGDLSVYWYQQSLDQGLQFLIQYYNGEERAKGNILERFSAQQFPDLHSELNLSSLELGDSALYFCASSVGQGHEKLFFGSGTQLSVL.